This note documents a single T cell receptor (beta chain) sequence. Its antigen is undetermined. The entry originates in a study of response to subunit inactivated influenza vaccine. Each CDR3 protein is one row after TCRdb ran MiXCR on the RT-PCR reads. The table shows around 710,000 distinct CDR3 sequences, with approximately 15% occurring only once. Findings of the study overall: Each seasonal influenza vaccination recruits few new T cells, the authors suggested.

The germline V gene encodes CDR1 SGHRS and CDR2 YFSETQ. J lost 4 bases, V lost 7 bases, and 6 bases had no gene match. There are 13 residues in the CDR3. This clonotype was obtained from a man in his fifties or sixties who received an inactivated influenza vaccine. The sequenced sample was PBMCs from blood, obtained about 14 days before vaccination. The chain uses TRBV5-1 and TRBJ2-5; 8 bases agree with TRBD1. CDR3 coding DNA: TGCGCCAGCGAGCAGGGGGCCGGAGAGACCCAGTACTTC. Protein sequence: CASEQGAGETQYF.